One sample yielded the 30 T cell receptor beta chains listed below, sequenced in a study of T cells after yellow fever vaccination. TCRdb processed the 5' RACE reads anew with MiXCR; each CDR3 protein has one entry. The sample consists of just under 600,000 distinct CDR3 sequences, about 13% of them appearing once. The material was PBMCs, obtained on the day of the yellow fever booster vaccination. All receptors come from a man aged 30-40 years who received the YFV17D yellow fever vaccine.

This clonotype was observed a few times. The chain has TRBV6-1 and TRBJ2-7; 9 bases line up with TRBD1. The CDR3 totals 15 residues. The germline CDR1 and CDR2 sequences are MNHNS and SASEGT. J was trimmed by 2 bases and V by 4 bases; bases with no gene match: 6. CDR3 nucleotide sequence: TGTGCCAGCAGTGCCGACAGGGGGTCGACCTACGAGCAGTACTTC. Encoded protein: CASSADRGSTYEQYF.

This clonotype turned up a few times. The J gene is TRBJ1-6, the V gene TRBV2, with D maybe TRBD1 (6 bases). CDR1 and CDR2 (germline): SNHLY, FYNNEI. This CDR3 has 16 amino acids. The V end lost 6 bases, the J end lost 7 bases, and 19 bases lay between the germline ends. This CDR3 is CASSLGGARLNSPLHF. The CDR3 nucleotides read TGTGCCAGCAGCCTGGGGGGGGCCCGGCTAAATTCACCCCTCCACTTT.

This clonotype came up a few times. CDR3 in amino acids: CASSPWTSGVSEQYF. The CDR3 coding sequence is TGTGCCAGCAGCCCCTGGACTAGCGGGGTCTCCGAGCAGTACTTC. The chain joins TRBV12-3 or TRBV12-4 to TRBJ2-7; 12 bases agree with TRBD2. This CDR3 is 15 amino acids long. V dropped 6 bases and J dropped 6; count of bases not matched to a gene: 9.

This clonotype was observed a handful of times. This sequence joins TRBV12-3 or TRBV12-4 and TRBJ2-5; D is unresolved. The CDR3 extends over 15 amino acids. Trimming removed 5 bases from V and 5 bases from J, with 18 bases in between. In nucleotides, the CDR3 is TGTGCCAGCAGTACTACATCCAACCTTAGGGAGACCCAGTACTTC. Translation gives CASSTTSNLRETQYF.

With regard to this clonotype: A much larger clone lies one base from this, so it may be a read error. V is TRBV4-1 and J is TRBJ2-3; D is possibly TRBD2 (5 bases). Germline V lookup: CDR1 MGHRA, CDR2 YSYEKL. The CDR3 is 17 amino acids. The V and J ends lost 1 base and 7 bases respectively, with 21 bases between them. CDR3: CASSQGETLRDSNTQYF. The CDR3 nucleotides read TGCGCCAGCAGCCAAGGGGAGACTCTGAGGGATTCGAATACGCAGTATTTT.

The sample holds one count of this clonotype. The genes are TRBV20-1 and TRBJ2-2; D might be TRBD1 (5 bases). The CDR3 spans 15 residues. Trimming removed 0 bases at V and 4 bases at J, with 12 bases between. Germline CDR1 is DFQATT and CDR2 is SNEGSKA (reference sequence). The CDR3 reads CSARDGARATGELFF. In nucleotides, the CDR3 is TGCAGTGCTAGAGATGGAGCCAGGGCCACCGGGGAGCTGTTTTTT.

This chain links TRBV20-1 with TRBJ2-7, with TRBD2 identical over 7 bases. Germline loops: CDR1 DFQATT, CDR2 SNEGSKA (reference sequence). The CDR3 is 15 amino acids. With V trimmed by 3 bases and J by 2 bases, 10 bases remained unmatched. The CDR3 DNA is TGCAGTGCTAGGTCAAGCGTGGGGGGGGCCTACGAGCAGTACTTC. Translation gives CSARSSVGGAYEQYF.

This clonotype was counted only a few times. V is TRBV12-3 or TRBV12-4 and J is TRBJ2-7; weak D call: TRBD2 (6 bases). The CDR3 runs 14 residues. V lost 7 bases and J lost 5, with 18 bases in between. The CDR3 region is CASTFGRSSHEQYF. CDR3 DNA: TGTGCCAGCACCTTCGGGAGATCTAGCCACGAGCAGTACTTC.

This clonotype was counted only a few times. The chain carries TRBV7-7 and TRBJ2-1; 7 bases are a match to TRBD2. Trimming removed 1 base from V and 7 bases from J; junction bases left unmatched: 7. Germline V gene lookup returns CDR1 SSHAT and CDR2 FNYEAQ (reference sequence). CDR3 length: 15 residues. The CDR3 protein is CASSLGGGSRNEQFF. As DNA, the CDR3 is TGTGCCAGCAGCTTAGGGGGCGGGAGCAGGAATGAGCAGTTCTTC.

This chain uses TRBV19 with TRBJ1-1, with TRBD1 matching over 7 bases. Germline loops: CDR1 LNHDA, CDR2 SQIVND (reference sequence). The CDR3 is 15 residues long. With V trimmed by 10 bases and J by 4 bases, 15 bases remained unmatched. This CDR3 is CATKAQGGFSTEAFF. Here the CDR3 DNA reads TGTGCCACGAAGGCCCAGGGGGGGTTTAGCACTGAAGCTTTCTTT.

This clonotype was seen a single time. CDR3 protein: CASSSSTGVAGLSYNEQFF. As DNA, the CDR3 is TGTGCCAGCAGCTCTTCGACAGGGGTAGCGGGACTGTCCTACAATGAGCAGTTCTTC. The V and J genes are TRBV11-1 and TRBJ2-1; D is possibly TRBD1 or TRBD2 (8 bases each). The CDR3 is 19 amino acids. The V gene lost 4 bases and the J gene lost 1 base, with 23 bases spanning the gap. Germline V CDR1 and CDR2: SGHAT, FQDESV (reference sequence).

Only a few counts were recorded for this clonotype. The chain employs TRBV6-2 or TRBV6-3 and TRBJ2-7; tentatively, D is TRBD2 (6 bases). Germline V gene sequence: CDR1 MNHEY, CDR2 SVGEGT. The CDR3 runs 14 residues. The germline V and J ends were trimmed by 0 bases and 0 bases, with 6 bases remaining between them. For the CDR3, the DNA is TGTGCCAGCAGTTACTCTAGCGGCTCCTACGAGCAGTACTTC. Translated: CASSYSSGSYEQYF.

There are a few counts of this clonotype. Here the CDR3 DNA reads TGTGCCAGCTCACGCGATTATACTAGCGGGAGGGCAAGCTCCTACGAGCAGTACTTC. Translation: CASSRDYTSGRASSYEQYF. The rearrangement joins TRBV6-4 to TRBJ2-7, with TRBD2 identical over 13 bases. The CDR3 covers 19 residues. CDR1 is MRHNA and CDR2 is SNTAGT in the germline V gene. V lost 8 bases and J lost 0; bases outside the gene matches: 16.

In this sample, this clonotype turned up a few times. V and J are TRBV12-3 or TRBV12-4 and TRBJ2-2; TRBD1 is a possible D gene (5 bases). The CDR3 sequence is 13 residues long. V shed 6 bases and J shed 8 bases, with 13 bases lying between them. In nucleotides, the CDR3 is TGTGCCAGCAGCCCAGGGTTAGGTGGGGAGCTGTTTTTT. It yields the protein CASSPGLGGELFF.

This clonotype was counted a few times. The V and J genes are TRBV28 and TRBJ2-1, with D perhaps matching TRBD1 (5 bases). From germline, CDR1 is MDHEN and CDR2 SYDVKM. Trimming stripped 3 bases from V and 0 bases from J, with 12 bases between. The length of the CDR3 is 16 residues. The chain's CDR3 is CASSLGLRSSYNEQFF. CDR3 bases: TGTGCCAGCAGTTTGGGGCTCAGGAGCTCCTACAATGAGCAGTTCTTC.

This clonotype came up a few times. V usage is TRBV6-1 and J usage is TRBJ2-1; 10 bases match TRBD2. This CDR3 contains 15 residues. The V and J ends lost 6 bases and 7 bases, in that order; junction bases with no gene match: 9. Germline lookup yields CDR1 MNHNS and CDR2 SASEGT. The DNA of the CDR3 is TGTGCCAGCAGCCGCCTAGCGGGAGAAGGTAATGAGCAGTTCTTC. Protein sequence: CASSRLAGEGNEQFF.

Written as DNA, the CDR3 is TGTGCCACCAGTGATGCGCCTAGCGGGGCCCCCACAGATACGCAGTATTTT. Its protein is CATSDAPSGAPTDTQYF. The chain couples TRBV24-1 to TRBJ2-3; 9 nucleotides line up with TRBD2. Germline V gene data show CDR1 as KGHDR and CDR2 as SFDVKD. The CDR3 is 17 residues long. The junction had 8 bases not matched to a gene; V was cut back by 3 bases and J by 2 bases.

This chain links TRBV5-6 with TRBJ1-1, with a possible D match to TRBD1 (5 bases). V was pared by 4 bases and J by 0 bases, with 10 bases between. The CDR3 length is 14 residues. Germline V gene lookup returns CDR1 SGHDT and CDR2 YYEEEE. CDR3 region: CASSQAGLNTEAFF. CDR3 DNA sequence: TGTGCCAGCAGCCAGGCAGGGCTGAACACTGAAGCTTTCTTT.

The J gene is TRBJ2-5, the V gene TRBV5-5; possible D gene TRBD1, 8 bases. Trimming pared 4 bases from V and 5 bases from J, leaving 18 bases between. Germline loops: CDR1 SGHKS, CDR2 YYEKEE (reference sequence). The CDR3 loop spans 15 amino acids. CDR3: CASSPGQGGWETQYF. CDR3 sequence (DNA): TGTGCCAGCAGCCCCGGACAGGGAGGGTGGGAGACCCAGTACTTC.

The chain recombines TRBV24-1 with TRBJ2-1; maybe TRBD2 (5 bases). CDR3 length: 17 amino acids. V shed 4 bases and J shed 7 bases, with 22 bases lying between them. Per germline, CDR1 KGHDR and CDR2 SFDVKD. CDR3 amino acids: CATSDRTTRERRNEQFF. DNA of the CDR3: TGTGCCACCAGTGACCGCACCACTAGGGAGAGGAGGAATGAGCAGTTCTTC.

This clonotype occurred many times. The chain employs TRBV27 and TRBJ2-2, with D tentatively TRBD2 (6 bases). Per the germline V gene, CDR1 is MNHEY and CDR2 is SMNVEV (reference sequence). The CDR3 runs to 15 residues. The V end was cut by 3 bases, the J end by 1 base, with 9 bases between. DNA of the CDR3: TGTGCCAGCAGTTTGGTTAGCGGGAACACCGGGGAGCTGTTTTTT. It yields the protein CASSLVSGNTGELFF.

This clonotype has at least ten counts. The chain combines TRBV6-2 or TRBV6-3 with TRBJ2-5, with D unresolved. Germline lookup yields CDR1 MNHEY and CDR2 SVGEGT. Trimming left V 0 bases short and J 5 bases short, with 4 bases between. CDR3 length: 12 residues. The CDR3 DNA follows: TGTGCCAGCAGTTACTCGAGGGAGACCCAGTACTTC. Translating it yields CASSYSRETQYF.

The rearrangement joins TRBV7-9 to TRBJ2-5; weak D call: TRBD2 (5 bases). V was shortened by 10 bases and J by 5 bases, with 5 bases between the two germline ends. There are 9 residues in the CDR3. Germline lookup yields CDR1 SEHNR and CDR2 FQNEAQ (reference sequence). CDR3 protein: CATGETQYF. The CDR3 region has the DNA TGTGCCACGGGGGAGACCCAGTACTTC.

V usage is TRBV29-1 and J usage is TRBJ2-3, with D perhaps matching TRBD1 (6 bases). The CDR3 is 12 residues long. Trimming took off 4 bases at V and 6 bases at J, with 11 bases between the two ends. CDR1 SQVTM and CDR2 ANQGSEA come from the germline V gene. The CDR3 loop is CSVARGPDTQYF. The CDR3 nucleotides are TGCAGCGTTGCCAGGGGTCCTGATACGCAGTATTTT.

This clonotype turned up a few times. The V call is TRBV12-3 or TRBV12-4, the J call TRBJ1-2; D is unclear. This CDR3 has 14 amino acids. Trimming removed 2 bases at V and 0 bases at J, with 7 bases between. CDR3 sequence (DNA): TGTGCCAGCAGTTTACTGGCGGCTAACTATGGCTACACCTTC. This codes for CASSLLAANYGYTF.

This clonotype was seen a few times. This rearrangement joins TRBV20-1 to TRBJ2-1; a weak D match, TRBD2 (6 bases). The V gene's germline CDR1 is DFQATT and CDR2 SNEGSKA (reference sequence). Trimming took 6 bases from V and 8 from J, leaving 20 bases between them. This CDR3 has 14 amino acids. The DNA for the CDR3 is TGCAGTGCCGTCCGGCCCTCTGCGGGGTATGAGCAGTTCTTC. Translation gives CSAVRPSAGYEQFF.

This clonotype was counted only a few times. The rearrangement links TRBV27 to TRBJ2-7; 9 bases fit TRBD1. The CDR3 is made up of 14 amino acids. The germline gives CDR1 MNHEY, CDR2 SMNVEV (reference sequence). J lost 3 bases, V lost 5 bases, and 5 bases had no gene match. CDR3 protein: CASSAWDRVYEQYF. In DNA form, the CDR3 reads TGTGCCAGCAGTGCATGGGACAGGGTCTACGAGCAGTACTTC.

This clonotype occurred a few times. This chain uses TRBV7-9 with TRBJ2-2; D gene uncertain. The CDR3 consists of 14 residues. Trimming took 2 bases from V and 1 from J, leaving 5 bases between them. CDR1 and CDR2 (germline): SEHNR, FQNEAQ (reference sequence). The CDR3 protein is CASSLTQNTGELFF. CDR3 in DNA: TGTGCCAGCAGCTTAACACAGAACACCGGGGAGCTGTTTTTT. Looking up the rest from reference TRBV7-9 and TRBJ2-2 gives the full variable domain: DTGVSQNPRHKITKRGQNVTFRCDPISEHNRLYWYRQTLGQGPEFLTYFQNEAQLEKSRLLSDRFSAERPKGSFSTLEIQRTEQGDSAMYLCASSLTQNTGELFFGEGSRLTVL.

CDR3 residues: CAIHSEDYEQYF. CDR3 nucleotides: TGTGCCATCCATTCGGAGGACTACGAGCAGTACTTC. The chain recombines TRBV10-3 with TRBJ2-7; the D gene is possibly TRBD2 (5 bases). Germline CDR1 ENHRY, CDR2 SYGVKD. This CDR3 comprises 12 residues. Trimming left V 8 bases short and J 3 bases short, with 11 bases between.

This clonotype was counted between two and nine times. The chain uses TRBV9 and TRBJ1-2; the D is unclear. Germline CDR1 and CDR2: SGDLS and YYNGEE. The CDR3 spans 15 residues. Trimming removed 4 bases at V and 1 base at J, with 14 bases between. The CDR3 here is CASSYGGRLNYGYTF. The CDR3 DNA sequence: TGTGCCAGCAGCTACGGAGGAAGACTTAACTATGGCTACACCTTC.